This T cell receptor (beta chain) was found in a study of blood T cell repertoires in COVID-19. Study-wide context: Acute-phase and convalescent COVID-19 samples originated in the United States, Italy and Spain. From T cells, B-cell-depleted T cells, or PBMCs came the material, which was cDNA or gDNA.

Source study methods: Counts of nucleated cells, estimated from reference gene primer amplification, were obtained. Some clones are missing from TCRdb's copy, which holds only in-frame ones; the method was immunoSEQ multiplex PCR. D and trimming were read from the DNA, whereas the V and J calls and clone size are those reported in that table. The repertoire holds tens of thousands of clones, with approximately 84% as singletons. The receptor was isolated from a human donor in a cohort sampled during active COVID-19. Sequencing was done on a sample of peripheral blood.

Here the CDR3 reads CAWSVRTSGLSKQYF. CDR3 DNA sequence: TGTGCCTGGAGTGTACGGACTAGCGGTCTATCCAAGCAGTACTTC. The chain employs TRBV30 and TRBJ2-7, with TRBD2 matching over 10 bases. With V trimmed by 0 bases and J by 8 bases, 10 bases remained unmatched. The CDR3 sequence is 15 residues long. Germline assignment: CDR1 GTSNPN and CDR2 SVGIG (reference sequence).